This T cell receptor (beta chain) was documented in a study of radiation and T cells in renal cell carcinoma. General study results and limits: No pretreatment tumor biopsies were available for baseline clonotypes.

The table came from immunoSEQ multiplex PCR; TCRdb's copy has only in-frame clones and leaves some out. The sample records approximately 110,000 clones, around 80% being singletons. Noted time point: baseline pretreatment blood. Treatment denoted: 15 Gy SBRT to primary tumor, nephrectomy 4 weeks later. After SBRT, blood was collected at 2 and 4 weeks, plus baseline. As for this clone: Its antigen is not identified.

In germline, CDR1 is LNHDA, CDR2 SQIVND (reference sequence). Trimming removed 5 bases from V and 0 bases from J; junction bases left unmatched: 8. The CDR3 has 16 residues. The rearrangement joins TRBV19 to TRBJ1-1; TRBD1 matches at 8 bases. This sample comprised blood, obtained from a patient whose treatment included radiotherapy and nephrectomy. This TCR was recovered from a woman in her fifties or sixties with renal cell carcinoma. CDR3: CASSSGGILMNTEAFF. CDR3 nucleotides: TGTGCCAGTAGTTCAGGGGGCATTCTTATGAACACTGAAGCTTTCTTT.